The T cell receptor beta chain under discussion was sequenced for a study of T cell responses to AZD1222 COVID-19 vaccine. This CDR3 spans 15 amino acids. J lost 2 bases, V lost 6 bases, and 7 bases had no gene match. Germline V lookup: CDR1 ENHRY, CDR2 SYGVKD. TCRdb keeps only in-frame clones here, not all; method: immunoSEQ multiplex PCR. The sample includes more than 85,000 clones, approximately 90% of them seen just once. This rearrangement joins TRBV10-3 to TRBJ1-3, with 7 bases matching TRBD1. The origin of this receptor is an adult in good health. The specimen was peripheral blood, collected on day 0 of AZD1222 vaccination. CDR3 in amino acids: CAIRRQGTAGNTIYF. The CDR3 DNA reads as TGTGCCATCAGACGACAGGGAACGGCTGGAAACACCATATATTTT.